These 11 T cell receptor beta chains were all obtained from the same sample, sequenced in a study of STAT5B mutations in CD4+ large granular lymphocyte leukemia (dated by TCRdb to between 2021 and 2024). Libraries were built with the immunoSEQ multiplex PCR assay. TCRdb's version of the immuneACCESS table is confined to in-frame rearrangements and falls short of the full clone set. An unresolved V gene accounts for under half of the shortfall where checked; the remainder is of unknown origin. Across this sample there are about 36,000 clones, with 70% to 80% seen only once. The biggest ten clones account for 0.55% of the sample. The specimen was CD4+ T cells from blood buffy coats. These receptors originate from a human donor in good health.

CDR3 nucleotide sequence: TGTGCCAGCTCACCAGCAACAGGGAATGATGGCTACACCTTC. Its translation: CASSPATGNDGYTF. This chain connects TRBV18 to TRBJ1-2; D may be TRBD1 (6 bases). V lost 2 bases, J lost 6 bases, and 13 bases lay in between. CDR3 length equals 14 residues. CDR1 and CDR2 from the germline V gene are KGHSH and LQKENI.

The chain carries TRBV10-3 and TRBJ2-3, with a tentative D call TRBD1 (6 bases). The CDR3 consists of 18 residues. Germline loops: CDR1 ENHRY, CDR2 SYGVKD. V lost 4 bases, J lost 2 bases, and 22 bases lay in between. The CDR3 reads CAISGTGTHSRYTDTQYF. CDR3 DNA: TGTGCCATCAGTGGAACAGGGACCCACTCTCGTTACACAGATACGCAGTATTTT.

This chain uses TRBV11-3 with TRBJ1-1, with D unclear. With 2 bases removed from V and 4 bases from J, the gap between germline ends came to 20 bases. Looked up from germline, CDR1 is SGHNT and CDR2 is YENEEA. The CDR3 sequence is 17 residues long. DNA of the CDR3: TGTGCCAGCAGCTTAACACGCGGCCCTCCAACTCCCACTGAAGCTTTCTTT. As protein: CASSLTRGPPTPTEAFF.

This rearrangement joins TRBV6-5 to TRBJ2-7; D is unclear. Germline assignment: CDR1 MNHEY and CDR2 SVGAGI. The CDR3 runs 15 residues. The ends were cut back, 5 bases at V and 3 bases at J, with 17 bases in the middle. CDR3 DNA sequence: TGTGCCAGCAGTAAGGCGTATGGGGTAGGCTACGAGCAGTACTTC. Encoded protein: CASSKAYGVGYEQYF.

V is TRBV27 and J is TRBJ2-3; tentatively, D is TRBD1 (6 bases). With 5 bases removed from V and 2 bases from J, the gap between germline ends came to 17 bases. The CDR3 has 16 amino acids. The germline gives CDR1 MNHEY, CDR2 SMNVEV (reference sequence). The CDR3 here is CASSGGPDPFTDTQYF. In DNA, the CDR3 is TGTGCCAGCAGTGGGGGCCCGGACCCCTTCACAGATACGCAGTATTTT.

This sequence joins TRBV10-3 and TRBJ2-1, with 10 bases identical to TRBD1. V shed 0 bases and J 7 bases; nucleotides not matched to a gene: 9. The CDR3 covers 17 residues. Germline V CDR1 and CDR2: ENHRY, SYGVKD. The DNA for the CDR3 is TGTGCCATCAGTGAGTCTGGGACAGGGGCGTTGGGGAATGAGCAGTTCTTC. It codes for CAISESGTGALGNEQFF.

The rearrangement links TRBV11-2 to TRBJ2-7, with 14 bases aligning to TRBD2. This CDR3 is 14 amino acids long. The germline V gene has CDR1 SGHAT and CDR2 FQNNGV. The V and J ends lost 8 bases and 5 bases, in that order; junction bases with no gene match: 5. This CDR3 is CASQGLAGVHEQYF. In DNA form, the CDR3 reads TGTGCCAGCCAGGGACTAGCGGGAGTCCACGAGCAGTACTTC.

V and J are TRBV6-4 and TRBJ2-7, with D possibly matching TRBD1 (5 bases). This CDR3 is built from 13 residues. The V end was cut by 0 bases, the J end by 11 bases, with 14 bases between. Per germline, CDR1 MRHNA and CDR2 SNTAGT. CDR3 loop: CASSDSQSGLKYF. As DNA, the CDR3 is TGTGCCAGCAGTGACTCGCAGTCAGGGTTGAAGTACTTC.

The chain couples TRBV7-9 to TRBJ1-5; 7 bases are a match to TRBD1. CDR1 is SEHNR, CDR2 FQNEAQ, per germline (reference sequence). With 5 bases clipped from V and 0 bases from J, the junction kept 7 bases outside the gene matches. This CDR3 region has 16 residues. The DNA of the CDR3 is TGTGCCAGCAGCGAGGACAGGATAAGTAGCAATCAGCCCCAGCATTTT. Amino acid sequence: CASSEDRISSNQPQHF.

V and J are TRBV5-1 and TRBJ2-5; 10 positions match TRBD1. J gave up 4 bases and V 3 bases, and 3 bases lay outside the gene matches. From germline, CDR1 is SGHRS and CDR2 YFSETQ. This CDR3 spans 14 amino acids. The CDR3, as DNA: TGCGCCAGCAGCTGGACAGGGGGTACAGAGACCCAGTACTTC. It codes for CASSWTGGTETQYF.

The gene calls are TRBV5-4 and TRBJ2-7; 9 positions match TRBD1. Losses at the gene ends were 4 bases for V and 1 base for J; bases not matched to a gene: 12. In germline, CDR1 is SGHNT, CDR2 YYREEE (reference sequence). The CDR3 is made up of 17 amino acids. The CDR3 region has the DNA TGTGCCAGCAGCCCCCCGGGACAGGGATCGGCATCCTACGAGCAGTACTTC. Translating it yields CASSPPGQGSASYEQYF.